The 2 T cell receptor beta chains presented below share a single source sample, sequenced in a study of response to subunit inactivated influenza vaccine. TCRdb ran MiXCR on the RT-PCR reads and lists one entry per CDR3 protein. The table lists hundreds of thousands of distinct CDR3 sequences, 7.5% to 8.5% of them singletons. Sequencing used PBMCs from blood, obtained less than 25 months after vaccination. These receptors came from a man between 50 and 70 years old who received an inactivated influenza vaccine.

The rearrangement links TRBV20-1 to TRBJ2-3; a possible D gene is TRBD2 (6 bases). V dropped 3 bases and J dropped 0 bases, with 16 bases sitting between them. Germline V gene lookup returns CDR1 DFQATT and CDR2 SNEGSKA (reference sequence). The CDR3 contains 16 residues. The CDR3 coding sequence is TGCAGTGCTAGGCGTACCCGGGGGACCAGCACAGATACGCAGTATTTT. Translation gives CSARRTRGTSTDTQYF.

This rearrangement joins TRBV29-1 to TRBJ1-1, with unresolved D. Trimming cost V 3 bases and J 0 bases, with 14 bases left between them. The germline V gene encodes CDR1 SQVTM and CDR2 ANQGSEA. The CDR3 has 15 residues. Here the CDR3 reads CSVDKDLRVNTEAFF. The CDR3 nucleotides read TGCAGCGTTGATAAAGACCTGCGGGTGAACACTGAAGCTTTCTTT.